The source of this TCR beta chain is a study of blood T cell repertoires in COVID-19. Looking at the study overall: PBMCs, B-cell-depleted T cells, or T cells provided the cDNA or gDNA that made up the material.

Original processing methods: Cell counts per sample came from amplifying reference gene primers. Sequencing was performed with immunoSEQ multiplex PCR; in TCRdb, only in-frame clones are kept and a portion is missing. The V and J calls and the clone size are those of that table, but D and trimming were determined from the DNA. The sample carries some 100,000 clones, about 89% recorded once. Trimming stripped 5 bases from V and 4 bases from J, with 18 bases between. The CDR3 is 16 residues long. The germline V gene encodes CDR1 SNHLY and CDR2 FYNNEI. The chain employs TRBV2 and TRBJ1-5; D ambiguous. Specimen: peripheral blood. The clonotype originates from a human donor with acute or convalescent COVID-19. The donor label of this sample is uncertain. CDR3 sequence reads: CASSQKGGILNQPQHF. The CDR3, as DNA: TGTGCCAGCAGTCAGAAGGGCGGGATACTAAATCAGCCCCAGCATTTT.